Presented here are 6 T cell receptor beta chains from one specimen sequenced in a study of Graves' ophthalmopathy and Graves' hyperthyroidism. Amplified TCR beta CDR3 regions were obtained using RNA transcripts as template. The first round was an RT-PCR with HTBI primers, and the second round was a multiplex PCR. TCRdb analysed the multiplex PCR reads with MiXCR anew, one entry per CDR3 protein. The sample holds about 410,000 distinct CDR3 sequences, around 16% seen once. The sequenced material came from peripheral blood. These receptor sequences come from a young woman with Graves' ophthalmopathy.

This clonotype was detected a few times. This chain joins TRBV19 and TRBJ1-5; 8 positions agree with TRBD1. V lost 3 bases and J lost 13; bases outside the gene matches: 8. This CDR3 region has 13 residues. Germline V CDR1 and CDR2: LNHDA, SQIVND (reference sequence). CDR3 loop: CASSILGTGQQHF. The CDR3 DNA follows: TGTGCCAGTAGTATTCTCGGGACAGGTCAACAGCATTTT. The full variable domain, completed using reference TRBV19 and TRBJ1-5, is DGGITQSPKYLFRKEGQNVTLSCEQNLNHDAMYWYRQDPGQGLRLIYYSQIVNDFQKGDIAEGYSVSREKKESFPLTVTSAQKNPTAFYLCASSILGTGQQHFGDGTRLSIL.

This clonotype was recorded at least ten times. The chain has TRBV15 and TRBJ1-6; a weak D match, TRBD1 (5 bases). Trimming removed 5 bases at V and 11 bases at J, with 10 bases between. Germline assignment: CDR1 LNHNV and CDR2 YYDKDF (reference sequence). This CDR3 contains 12 residues. The CDR3 bases are TGTGCCACCAGCTGGGACGGGCCACCCCTCCACTTT. Translation gives CATSWDGPPLHF.

This clonotype was observed many times. The V gene is TRBV5-1, the J gene TRBJ2-2, with 7 bases identical to TRBD1. CDR3 length equals 18 residues. The V gene's germline CDR1 is SGHRS and CDR2 YFSETQ. J lost 2 bases, V lost 3 bases, and 13 bases had no gene match. The CDR3 here is CASSSTGASTRNTGELFF. The CDR3 nucleotides are TGCGCCAGCAGCTCCACAGGGGCCTCCACCCGAAACACCGGGGAGCTGTTTTTT.

This clonotype was observed many times. This chain joins TRBV28 and TRBJ1-2; possibly TRBD1 for D (6 bases). Germline-derived CDR1 and CDR2 are MDHEN and SYDVKM. The V end lost 6 bases, the J end lost 3 bases, and 23 bases lay between the germline ends. CDR3 length: 17 amino acids. The CDR3 protein is CASRFAYREREDYGYTF. Written as DNA, the CDR3 is TGTGCCAGCAGATTCGCCTACAGGGAGCGCGAGGACTATGGCTACACCTTC.

There are many counts of this clonotype. The V gene is TRBV12-3 or TRBV12-4, the J gene TRBJ1-2, with 7 bases matching TRBD1. J was trimmed by 8 bases and V by 2 bases; bases with no gene match: 8. The CDR3 runs 14 residues. In DNA, the CDR3 is TGTGCCAGCAGTTTAAGTATCCAGGGGGAAGGCTACACCTTC. Its protein is CASSLSIQGEGYTF.

The genes are TRBV6-2 or TRBV6-3 and TRBJ2-2, with D tentatively TRBD1 or TRBD2 (6 bases each). CDR1 is MNHEY and CDR2 is SVGEGT in the germline V gene. This CDR3 has 14 residues. The V end lost 7 bases, the J end lost 4 bases, and 13 bases lay between the germline ends. CDR3 nucleotides: TGTGCCAGCAACGACGGAGGGGGCACCGGGGAGCTGTTTTTT. Translated: CASNDGGGTGELFF.